These 26 T cell receptor beta chains originate from one sample sequenced in a study of cytomegalovirus exposure and HLA in healthy donors. PCR primers comprised 60 Vbeta and 13 Jbeta primers. TCRdb's table, derived via immunoSEQ multiplex PCR, lists solely in-frame clones and lacks some. The sample lists about 160,000 clones, roughly 70% occurring once. Sequencing was carried out using PBMCs. The receptor set was obtained from a man aged 40-55 years in good health and CMV-seropositive.

The J gene is TRBJ1-1, the V gene TRBV4-3; 7 nucleotides agree with TRBD1. Germline loops: CDR1 LGHNA, CDR2 YSLEER. V dropped 1 base and J dropped 1; count of bases not matched to a gene: 9. The CDR3 has 17 residues. This CDR3 reads CASSQAVTGWENTEAFF. The CDR3 DNA is TGCGCCAGCAGCCAAGCAGTGACAGGGTGGGAGAACACTGAAGCTTTCTTT.

This clone was found a few times. This sample also contains other DNA sequences that code for the same CDR3. This rearrangement joins TRBV7-8 to TRBJ2-5; D is possibly TRBD2 (5 bases). V dropped 5 bases and J dropped 2 bases, with 12 bases sitting between them. Looked up from germline, CDR1 is SGHVS and CDR2 is FQNEAQ. The CDR3 loop spans 14 amino acids. The CDR3 DNA reads as TGTGCCAGCAGCCGAGACGGAGGACAAGAGACCCAGTACTTC. Protein: CASSRDGGQETQYF.

Only a few counts were recorded for this clone. V and J are TRBV7-9 and TRBJ1-5, with a weak D call TRBD1 (5 bases). Germline values: CDR1 SEHNR, CDR2 FQNEAQ (reference sequence). V was pared by 5 bases and J by 4 bases, with 15 bases between. The CDR3 consists of 15 residues. Here the CDR3 DNA reads TGTGCCAGCAGCCCAACGGGGGGAGTAAATCAGCCCCAGCATTTT. It codes for CASSPTGGVNQPQHF.

V usage is TRBV5-1 and J usage is TRBJ2-7; D perhaps matches TRBD1 (5 bases). Trimming took off 2 bases at V and 2 bases at J, with 11 bases between the two ends. The V gene's germline CDR1 is SGHRS and CDR2 YFSETQ. CDR3 size: 14 residues. The CDR3 sequence: CASSLAGMPYEQYF. The DNA of the CDR3 is TGCGCCAGCAGCTTAGCAGGGATGCCCTACGAGCAGTACTTC.

This chain links TRBV11-2 with TRBJ2-2; 8 nucleotides agree with TRBD2. The ends lost 0 bases at V and 0 bases at J; junction bases unmatched: 3. CDR3 length: 17 residues. CDR1 is SGHAT and CDR2 is FQNNGV in the germline V gene. The CDR3 nucleotides are TGTGCCAGCAGCTTAGATGGTAGCGGGGCGAACACCGGGGAGCTGTTTTTT. Translation gives CASSLDGSGANTGELFF.

This clone was counted between two and nine times. The rearrangement links TRBV2 to TRBJ1-5; 7 bases align to TRBD1. J gave up 4 bases and V 6 bases, and 9 bases lay outside the gene matches. The germline gives CDR1 SNHLY, CDR2 FYNNEI. The CDR3 extends over 15 amino acids. The CDR3 bases are TGTGCCAGCAGACAGGAAACAGGGGCAAATCAGCCCCAGCATTTT. Encoded protein: CASRQETGANQPQHF.

The V and J genes are TRBV9 and TRBJ2-5; tentative D call: TRBD1 (5 bases). V shed 4 bases and J shed 0 bases, with 19 bases lying between them. Germline-derived CDR1 and CDR2 are SGDLS and YYNGEE. This CDR3 is 17 amino acids long. The CDR3 sequence is CASSSYSQDPYQETQYF. DNA for the CDR3: TGTGCCAGCAGCTCATACTCACAGGATCCGTACCAAGAGACCCAGTACTTC.

The chain joins TRBV11-2 to TRBJ1-2; perhaps TRBD1 as D (5 bases). Germline V gene lookup returns CDR1 SGHAT and CDR2 FQNNGV. V lost 5 bases to trimming and J lost 6 bases, with 13 bases between them. The CDR3 is 13 amino acids. CDR3 coding DNA: TGTGCCAGCAGCCGGGGGGGGTGGGATGGCTACACCTTC. This sequence encodes CASSRGGWDGYTF.

This chain connects TRBV7-9 to TRBJ1-5; the D is unclear. CDR3 length equals 14 residues. Per germline, CDR1 SEHNR and CDR2 FQNEAQ (reference sequence). The V end lost 4 bases, the J end lost 4 bases, and 11 bases lay between the germline ends. DNA for the CDR3: TGTGCCAGCAGCTGGGGAGAAACGAATCAGCCCCAGCATTTT. Translated, it gives CASSWGETNQPQHF. The full variable domain, its missing parts supplied by reference TRBV7-9 and TRBJ1-5, is DTGVSQNPRHKITKRGQNVTFRCDPISEHNRLYWYRQTLGQGPEFLTYFQNEAQLEKSRLLSDRFSAERPKGSFSTLEIQRTEQGDSAMYLCASSWGETNQPQHFGDGTRLSIL.

J is TRBJ2-7 and V is TRBV5-1; 7 nucleotides match TRBD1. Germline V gives CDR1 SGHRS, CDR2 YFSETQ. J lost 5 bases, V lost 2 bases, and 7 bases had no gene match. The CDR3 consists of 14 residues. The CDR3: CASSFGTEGNEQYF. The CDR3 DNA sequence: TGCGCCAGCAGCTTTGGGACAGAGGGAAACGAGCAGTACTTC.

Here the CDR3 reads CASSQGGGTYGYTF. CDR3 in DNA: TGCGCCAGCAGCCAAGGGGGAGGGACCTATGGCTACACCTTC. J is TRBJ1-2 and V is TRBV4-3, with D maybe TRBD1 (5 bases). CDR1 is LGHNA and CDR2 is YSLEER in the germline V gene. The V and J ends lost 1 base and 4 bases respectively, with 10 bases between them. The CDR3 runs to 14 residues.

V and J are TRBV7-9 and TRBJ2-7; D possibly corresponds to TRBD1 (5 bases). The CDR3 has 13 amino acids. Trimming removed 4 bases at V and 3 bases at J, with 10 bases between. Per the germline V gene, CDR1 is SEHNR and CDR2 is FQNEAQ (reference sequence). CDR3 DNA: TGTGCCAGCAGCTCATCCGACAGCTACGAGCAGTACTTC. This codes for CASSSSDSYEQYF.

V is TRBV7-2 and J is TRBJ2-7; TRBD2 aligns across 7 bases. Trimming at V came to 5 bases and at J to 0 bases, leaving 7 bases not matched to a gene. The germline V gene has CDR1 SGHTA and CDR2 FQGNSA. The CDR3 totals 15 residues. For the CDR3, the DNA is TGTGCCAGCAGCGACACCGGGAGGCGCTCCTACGAGCAGTACTTC. The encoded protein is CASSDTGRRSYEQYF.

The chain is built from TRBV19 and TRBJ1-1, with D perhaps TRBD1 (5 bases). Trimming stripped 4 bases from V and 3 bases from J, with 12 bases between. The CDR3 contains 14 residues. Germline lookup yields CDR1 LNHDA and CDR2 SQIVND (reference sequence). CDR3 sequence: CASSKGLRHTEAFF. The CDR3 DNA reads as TGTGCCAGTAGTAAGGGACTCCGGCACACTGAAGCTTTCTTT.

This clone was seen a few times. V usage is TRBV6-4 and J usage is TRBJ2-3, with TRBD1 as a possible D gene (6 bases). Deletions cut 4 bases from V and 1 base from J, with 6 bases between. The CDR3 extends over 13 amino acids. Germline CDR1 MRHNA, CDR2 SNTAGT. The CDR3 DNA reads as TGTGCCAGCAGTGGGACAGGCACAGATACGCAGTATTTT. This codes for CASSGTGTDTQYF.

The chain couples TRBV7-8 to TRBJ1-2; tentatively, D is TRBD1 (5 bases). Trimming took 1 base from V and 0 from J, leaving 12 bases between them. CDR3 length: 16 amino acids. Germline CDR1 SGHVS, CDR2 FQNEAQ. Here the CDR3 reads CASSLDSWGSNYGYTF. The CDR3 bases are TGTGCCAGCAGCTTAGATAGTTGGGGCTCTAACTATGGCTACACCTTC.

This rearrangement joins TRBV5-4 to TRBJ1-1; 8 bases match TRBD1. J was trimmed by 5 bases and V by 5 bases; bases with no gene match: 8. This CDR3 has 14 amino acids. Germline values: CDR1 SGHNT, CDR2 YYREEE (reference sequence). CDR3 sequence: CASRLQGGRTEAFF. In nucleotides, the CDR3 is TGTGCCAGCAGGTTACAGGGGGGAAGGACTGAAGCTTTCTTT. The complete variable domain, with remaining parts taken from reference TRBV5-4 and TRBJ1-1, reads ETGVTQSPTHLIKTRGQQVTLRCSSQSGHNTVSWYQQALGQGPQFIFQYYREEENGRGNFPPRFSGLQFPNYSSELNVNALELDDSALYLCASRLQGGRTEAFFGQGTRLTVV.

This rearrangement joins TRBV30 to TRBJ1-2, with no clear D. CDR1 GTSNPN and CDR2 SVGIG come from the germline V gene (reference sequence). The CDR3 extends over 13 amino acids. V was clipped by 0 bases and J by 4 bases, with 9 bases between them. CDR3 sequence reads: CAWSVRLPYGYTF. The DNA for the CDR3 is TGTGCCTGGAGTGTACGGTTGCCCTATGGCTACACCTTC.

This clone was detected a few times. The V call is TRBV7-9, the J call TRBJ2-4; 9 nucleotides align to TRBD1. Losses at the gene ends were 2 bases for V and 8 bases for J; bases not matched to a gene: 7. Germline CDR1 SEHNR, CDR2 FQNEAQ (reference sequence). The CDR3 totals 15 residues. DNA of the CDR3: TGTGCCAGCAGCTTACCGCGACAGGGGGGGGACATTCAGTACTTC. Protein: CASSLPRQGGDIQYF.

The CDR3 is CASSAPSAVTGDQPQHF. The CDR3 DNA reads TGTGCCAGCAGCGCTCCCTCGGCTGTGACAGGGGATCAGCCCCAGCATTTT. The chain carries TRBV7-3 and TRBJ1-5, with 8 bases lining up with TRBD1. Trimming at V came to 5 bases and at J to 5 bases, leaving 14 bases not matched to a gene. The germline CDR1 and CDR2 sequences are SGHTA and FQGTGA. The CDR3 totals 17 residues. The whole variable domain, filled in from reference TRBV7-3 and TRBJ1-5, reads GAGVSQTPSNKVTEKGKYVELRCDPISGHTALYWYRQSLGQGPEFLIYFQGTGAADDSGLPNDRFFAVRPEGSVSTLKIQRTERGDSAVYLCASSAPSAVTGDQPQHFGDGTRLSIL.

This rearrangement joins TRBV30 to TRBJ1-1; tentative D call: TRBD1 (6 bases). Germline loops: CDR1 GTSNPN, CDR2 SVGIG (reference sequence). The V and J ends lost 5 bases and 2 bases respectively, with 12 bases between them. The CDR3 length is 13 residues. For the CDR3, the DNA is TGTGCCTGGGCGACAGGAGCTAACACTGAAGCTTTCTTT. This encodes CAWATGANTEAFF.

This clone was seen a few times. The V and J genes are TRBV25-1 and TRBJ2-1; 7 positions agree with TRBD2. Germline CDR1 and CDR2: MGHDK and SYGVNS. The length of the CDR3 is 16 residues. J gave up 2 bases and V 4 bases, and 8 bases lay outside the gene matches. The CDR3 sequence: CASSAPTAGTYNEQFF. The CDR3 DNA sequence: TGTGCCAGCAGTGCCCCAACAGCGGGGACCTACAATGAGCAGTTCTTC.

The chain links TRBV5-6 to TRBJ1-1, with 7 positions matching TRBD1. The germline V gene encodes CDR1 SGHDT and CDR2 YYEEEE. There are 14 residues in the CDR3. V shed 5 bases and J 0 bases; nucleotides not matched to a gene: 4. CDR3 amino acids: CASRTGTVNTEAFF. Written as DNA, the CDR3 is TGTGCCAGCAGAACCGGGACAGTGAACACTGAAGCTTTCTTT.

This clone occurred a few times. The chain carries TRBV30 and TRBJ2-1; TRBD2 matches at 8 bases. Germline CDR1 is GTSNPN and CDR2 is SVGIG (reference sequence). The CDR3 loop spans 14 amino acids. Unmatched junction bases numbered 10, after V lost 3 bases and J lost 9 bases. CDR3 nucleotides: TGTGCCTGGAGCGAGGGACTAGTTATCGGTGAGCAGTTCTTC. Its protein product is CAWSEGLVIGEQFF.

The chain combines TRBV21-1 with TRBJ1-2. TRBV21-1 is described as a pseudogene. The CDR3 loop spans 17 amino acids. The CDR3: CASSKEGEDHSNYGYTF. The CDR3 DNA is TGTGCCAGCAGCAAAGAGGGAGAGGATCATTCTAACTATGGCTACACCTTC.

The CDR3 bases are TGCGCCAGCAGCCAAGGACTGCCTAGCACAGATACGCAGTATTTT. This sequence encodes CASSQGLPSTDTQYF. The chain is built from TRBV4-3 and TRBJ2-3; unclear D gene. Germline values: CDR1 LGHNA, CDR2 YSLEER. With 1 base removed from V and 0 bases from J, the gap between germline ends came to 8 bases. CDR3 length: 15 residues.